The clone carrying this TCR beta chain is categorized as medium-sized (0.01 to 0.1%). Its antigen remains unidentified. This sample stems from a study of shared clonotypes between healthy human individuals. Study-level points and caveats: Clonotype sharing among donors was thought likely to change with sequencing depth.

V lost 2 bases to trimming and J lost 6 bases; unmatched junction nucleotides: 6. CDR1 and CDR2 from the germline V gene are MNHNY and SVGAGI (reference sequence). This CDR3 is 15 amino acids long. The authors split each subset's genomic DNA evenly across several immunoSEQ plates. Researchers sequenced unsorted PBMC DNA using ten immunoSEQ deep assay plates. Data came from immunoSEQ multiplex PCR; TCRdb stores just in-frame clones and leaves some out. Here the sample spans 470,000 or so clones, 70% to 85% being singletons. The chain is built from TRBV6-6 and TRBJ2-1; the match to TRBD2 covers 8 bases. The sequence was collected from a woman aged 40 to 50 in good health. Some clones in this sample may be carry-over from other donors' samples. Sequenced sample: PBMCs. The CDR3 protein is CASSYRREVPNEQFF. DNA for the CDR3: TGTGCCAGCAGTTACAGGCGGGAGGTTCCCAATGAGCAGTTCTTC.